One sample yielded the 14 T cell receptor beta chains listed below, sequenced in a study of vaccination effects on CD4 cells after COVID-19 (dated by TCRdb to the early 2020s). In the ViraFEST assay, PBMC were stimulated with viral peptide pools, and TCR sequencing was then used to find antigen-specific CD4+ T cell clonotypes based on their expansion. After around 11 days of culture, CD4+ T cells were isolated with the EasySep CD4+ T cell isolation kit. PCR-confirmed SARS-CoV-2 infection had occurred in convalescent patients between March and December 2020, before the Alpha, Beta and Delta variants emerged in the United States. Receptors were amplified or captured by the immunoSEQ multiplex PCR assay. TCRdb retrieved this table from immuneACCESS and kept in-frame rearrangements only. Not all clones are present; in checked studies, unresolved V genes account for under half, and no reason is known for the remainder. This sample holds fewer than 25,000 clones; 70% to 80% were observed only once. Jointly, the top ten make up 15% to 20% of the sample.

These receptors' targets are unknown. The material sequenced was CD4+ T cells from PBMCs cultured with SARS-CoV-2 spike peptides, taken before COVID-19 vaccination. The sample's cell subset or site label, in plain terms: SARS-CoV-2 spike overlapping peptide pool stimulation. Receptors originate from a human donor who had a prior SARS-CoV-2 infection.

The CDR3 protein is CASSKLQGRNEQYF. In nucleotides, the CDR3 is TGTGCCAGTAGTAAACTCCAGGGGCGAAACGAGCAGTACTTC. V gene TRBV19 combines with J gene TRBJ2-7; perhaps TRBD1 as D (6 bases). V was clipped by 4 bases and J by 5 bases, with 15 bases between them. The CDR3 is made up of 14 amino acids. Germline-derived CDR1 and CDR2 are LNHDA and SQIVND (reference sequence). Supplemented by reference TRBV19 and TRBJ2-7, the full variable domain reads DGGITQSPKYLFRKEGQNVTLSCEQNLNHDAMYWYRQDPGQGLRLIYYSQIVNDFQKGDIAEGYSVSREKKESFPLTVTSAQKNPTAFYLCASSKLQGRNEQYFGPGTRLTVT.

The gene calls are TRBV20-1 and TRBJ2-5; D call uncertain. The V gene lost 3 bases and the J gene lost 1 base, with 9 bases spanning the gap. The CDR3 runs to 13 residues. Germline lookup yields CDR1 DFQATT and CDR2 SNEGSKA (reference sequence). CDR3 sequence reads: CSASLPGQETQYF. The DNA of the CDR3 is TGCAGTGCTAGTTTGCCAGGCCAAGAGACCCAGTACTTC.

The chain uses TRBV3-1 (or the pseudogene TRBV3-2) and TRBJ2-7; 13 bases map to TRBD2. The CDR3 sequence is 13 residues long. Losses at the gene ends were 4 bases for V and 9 bases for J; bases not matched to a gene: 3. The V gene's germline CDR1 is LGHDT and CDR2 YNNKEL (reference sequence). This chain's CDR3 is CASSLGTSGVQYF. The CDR3 DNA is TGTGCCAGCAGCCTCGGGACTAGCGGGGTGCAGTACTTC.

This chain links TRBV30 with TRBJ2-2; 7 bases map to TRBD1. J lost 5 bases, V lost 8 bases, and 11 bases had no gene match. Germline loops: CDR1 GTSNPN, CDR2 SVGIG (reference sequence). The CDR3 is 14 amino acids. Written as DNA, the CDR3 is TGTGCCGGGAAAAGGACAGGACGGACCGGGGAGCTGTTTTTT. Its translation is CAGKRTGRTGELFF.

The chain couples TRBV5-1 to TRBJ2-1; no definite D call. The V end was cut by 0 bases, the J end by 0 bases, with 10 bases between. The CDR3 sequence is 16 residues long. Germline V gene data show CDR1 as SGHRS and CDR2 as YFSETQ. CDR3 protein: CASSLDPTSSYNEQFF. DNA for the CDR3: TGCGCCAGCAGCTTGGACCCCACGAGCTCCTACAATGAGCAGTTCTTC.

This clone was observed a handful of times. This chain links TRBV10-3 with TRBJ2-3, with 12 bases identical to TRBD2. V dropped 11 bases and J dropped 4; count of bases not matched to a gene: 7. Germline CDR1 is ENHRY and CDR2 is SYGVKD. This CDR3 has 14 residues. CDR3 region: CASRLAGVSDTQYF. The CDR3 coding sequence is TGTGCCTCCAGACTAGCGGGGGTATCAGATACGCAGTATTTT.

The genes are TRBV7-9 and TRBJ2-7; D is undetermined. V lost 2 bases to trimming and J lost 6 bases, with 17 bases between them. Germline CDR1 reads SEHNR; CDR2 reads FQNEAQ (reference sequence). The CDR3 has 15 amino acids. In DNA form, the CDR3 reads TGTGCCAGCAGCTTATGGGATTTAGGCCGTACCGAGCAGTACTTC. Its protein product is CASSLWDLGRTEQYF. Drawing the rest from reference TRBV7-9 and TRBJ2-7, the complete variable domain is DTGVSQNPRHKITKRGQNVTFRCDPISEHNRLYWYRQTLGQGPEFLTYFQNEAQLEKSRLLSDRFSAERPKGSFSTLEIQRTEQGDSAMYLCASSLWDLGRTEQYFGPGTRLTVT.

This clone was found once. The V call is TRBV2, the J call TRBJ2-7, with 7 bases fitting TRBD1. CDR1 and CDR2 (germline): SNHLY, FYNNEI. V lost 3 bases, J lost 2 bases, and 4 bases stayed unmatched. The CDR3 loop spans 14 amino acids. The CDR3 is CASSEMGQPYEQYF. The DNA of the CDR3 is TGTGCCAGCAGTGAGATGGGACAGCCCTACGAGCAGTACTTC.

The chain recombines TRBV5-5 with TRBJ2-7, with D tentatively TRBD1 or TRBD2 (5 bases each). The V gene's germline CDR1 is SGHKS and CDR2 YYEKEE (reference sequence). Trimming removed 0 bases from V and 7 bases from J, with 5 bases in between. The CDR3 consists of 11 residues. This CDR3 reads CASSLGGEQYF. The CDR3 DNA is TGTGCCAGCAGCTTGGGGGGGGAGCAGTACTTC.

This clone appeared a single time. V usage is TRBV7-3 and J usage is TRBJ1-3; D not resolved. Trimming removed 10 bases from V and 0 bases from J, with 10 bases in between. CDR1 is SGHTA, CDR2 FQGTGA, per germline. CDR3 length: 13 amino acids. The CDR3 DNA follows: TGTGCCACCCAAAGGTCCTCTGGAAACACCATATATTTT. The encoded protein is CATQRSSGNTIYF. The full variable domain, completed using reference TRBV7-3 and TRBJ1-3, is GAGVSQTPSNKVTEKGKYVELRCDPISGHTALYWYRQSLGQGPEFLIYFQGTGAADDSGLPNDRFFAVRPEGSVSTLKIQRTERGDSAVYLCATQRSSGNTIYFGEGSWLTVV.

There are a few counts of this clone. The chain employs TRBV6-7 and TRBJ2-7, with 11 nucleotides matching TRBD2. TRBV6-7 is an ORF, and what it does is uncertain. V dropped 5 bases and J dropped 0; count of bases not matched to a gene: 12. This CDR3 is 18 amino acids long. The CDR3, as DNA: TGTGCCAGCAGTAACGCAGGGACTAGCGGACTAGACTCCTACGAGCAGTACTTC. It specifies CASSNAGTSGLDSYEQYF.

The chain carries TRBV5-1 and TRBJ2-5; tentatively, D is TRBD2 (5 bases). Germline CDR1 SGHRS, CDR2 YFSETQ. The CDR3 is made up of 14 amino acids. Trimming stripped 1 base from V and 1 base from J, with 8 bases between. CDR3 region: CASSLFAGQETQYF. The CDR3 DNA reads TGCGCCAGCAGCTTGTTCGCGGGCCAAGAGACCCAGTACTTC. The full variable domain, rest sourced from reference TRBV5-1 and TRBJ2-5, is KAGVTQTPRYLIKTRGQQVTLSCSPISGHRSVSWYQQTPGQGLQFLFEYFSETQRNKGNFPGRFSGRQFSNSRSEMNVSTLELGDSALYLCASSLFAGQETQYFGPGTRLLVL.

This chain uses TRBV7-2 with TRBJ2-3; 9 bases match TRBD1. Germline loops: CDR1 SGHTA, CDR2 FQGNSA. The CDR3 is made up of 16 amino acids. V trimming: 0 bases; J trimming: 6 bases; junction bases outside the gene matches: 7. This chain's CDR3 is CASSLAGTGTGDTQYF. For the CDR3, the DNA is TGTGCCAGCAGCTTAGCCGGGACAGGGACAGGCGATACGCAGTATTTT.

This clone turned up a few times. V gene TRBV7-3 combines with J gene TRBJ2-1; 8 positions agree with TRBD2. CDR1 and CDR2 from the germline V gene are SGHTA and FQGTGA. The CDR3 totals 13 residues. V lost 5 bases, J lost 7 bases, and 4 bases stayed unmatched. Here the CDR3 reads CASSPGTRNEQFF. Here the CDR3 DNA reads TGTGCCAGCAGCCCAGGGACTAGGAATGAGCAGTTCTTC.